This T cell receptor (beta chain) was identified in a study of T cells expressing NK-cell markers. Using the 5' RACE reads, TCRdb records one entry per CDR3 protein without DNA. This table lists some 110,000 distinct CDR3 sequences. The sequence was collected from a woman aged 18 to 75 in good health. The specimen was blood T cells: a sorted CD56 or NKG2C T cell subset, CD4+ or CD8+ T cells, or bulk PBMC T cells (not recorded which).

CDR3 region: CASSLLAGELTDTQYF. The chain uses TRBV7-9 and TRBJ2-3; TCRdb indicates TRBD2, and absent DNA this call remains unverified. The CDR3 covers 16 residues. Germline V CDR1 and CDR2: SEHNR, FQNEAQ (reference sequence).